The 11 T cell receptor beta chains below all came from one sample that was sequenced in a study of blood T cell repertoires in COVID-19. Sequencing used immunoSEQ multiplex PCR; TCRdb keeps in-frame clones, though not all of them. In the table there are around 300,000 clones, 70% to 90% of which are singletons. What was sequenced was PBMCs or T cells enriched from blood (not recorded which). All receptors come from a woman aged 25 to 45 who had recovered from COVID-19.

This chain uses TRBV5-4 with TRBJ1-2; D gene uncertain. Between the trimmed V and J ends, which lost 4 bases and 3 bases, there was a span of 4 bases. The CDR3 extends over 11 amino acids. Germline V gene lookup returns CDR1 SGHNT and CDR2 YYREEE (reference sequence). CDR3 DNA: TGTGCCAGCAGCCTCTACTATGGCTACACCTTC. Translated: CASSLYYGYTF.

The chain is built from TRBV6-5 and TRBJ1-1, with TRBD1 matching over 8 bases. Germline V lookup: CDR1 MNHEY, CDR2 SVGAGI. The trim removed 6 bases at V and 3 bases at J, leaving 9 bases unmatched. CDR3 length: 15 amino acids. This CDR3 reads CASRDRVLRDTEAFF. CDR3 DNA sequence: TGTGCCAGCAGGGACAGGGTCCTAAGGGACACTGAAGCTTTCTTT.

This chain connects TRBV7-9 to TRBJ1-6, with 7 positions matching TRBD1. The germline gives CDR1 SEHNR, CDR2 FQNEAQ (reference sequence). With 4 bases clipped from V and 6 bases from J, the junction kept 6 bases outside the gene matches. The length of the CDR3 is 15 residues. The CDR3 nucleotides are TGTGCCAGCAGCTCACTGGACAGGATTAATTCACCCCTCCACTTT. It translates to CASSSLDRINSPLHF.

This clone was seen only once. The V and J genes are TRBV30 and TRBJ2-5; D is possibly TRBD1 (6 bases). The V gene's germline CDR1 is GTSNPN and CDR2 SVGIG (reference sequence). The CDR3 spans 22 residues. The V gene lost 0 bases and the J gene lost 0 bases, with 32 bases spanning the gap. Here the CDR3 DNA reads TGTGCCTGGAGTGTAGATATCGGGACGGGACACCTCAAGGGCAGGTACCAAGAGACCCAGTACTTC. The encoded protein is CAWSVDIGTGHLKGRYQETQYF.

The chain couples TRBV29-1 to TRBJ1-1; TRBD1 aligns across 8 bases. The CDR3 contains 12 residues. Germline assignment: CDR1 SQVTM and CDR2 ANQGSEA. Unmatched junction bases numbered 7, after V lost 6 bases and J lost 7 bases. The DNA for the CDR3 is TGCAGCGTAAGGACAGGGAATGATGAAGCTTTCTTT. This gives the protein CSVRTGNDEAFF.

This clone was detected only a few times. The chain is built from TRBV18 and TRBJ1-6; D remains unclear. CDR1 is KGHSH, CDR2 LQKENI, per germline. The CDR3 contains 12 residues. The V end lost 5 bases, the J end lost 5 bases, and 4 bases lay between the germline ends. CDR3 DNA: TGTGCCAGCTCATCAGATAATTCACCCCTCCACTTT. Its translation is CASSSDNSPLHF.

The chain uses TRBV7-8 and TRBJ1-5, with 8 bases that match TRBD1. Germline loops: CDR1 SGHVS, CDR2 FQNEAQ. J lost 4 bases, V lost 3 bases, and 11 bases had no gene match. This CDR3 has 17 residues. CDR3 sequence reads: CASSFKRPTGGNQPQHF. The CDR3 region has the DNA TGTGCCAGCAGCTTTAAGAGGCCCACAGGGGGTAATCAGCCCCAGCATTTT. The full variable domain, its missing parts supplied by reference TRBV7-8 and TRBJ1-5, is GAGVSQSPRYKVAKRGQDVALRCDPISGHVSLFWYQQALGQGPEFLTYFQNEAQLDKSGLPSDRFFAERPEGSVSTLKIQRTQQEDSAVYLCASSFKRPTGGNQPQHFGDGTRLSIL.

On this clone itself: The sample carries other DNA sequences with the same CDR3. V usage is TRBV30 and J usage is TRBJ1-1; no clear D. The germline V and J ends were trimmed by 0 bases and 4 bases, with 3 bases remaining between them. This CDR3 has 11 residues. CDR1 is GTSNPN and CDR2 is SVGIG in the germline V gene (reference sequence). The CDR3 reads CAWSVSTEAFF. The DNA for the CDR3 is TGTGCCTGGAGTGTCTCCACTGAAGCTTTCTTT.

This clone has more than one count but fewer than ten. The chain couples TRBV5-1 to TRBJ2-3, with 8 bases that match TRBD2. The V segment lost 4 bases and the J segment 7 bases; nucleotides outside the gene matches: 11. From germline, CDR1 is SGHRS and CDR2 YFSETQ. The CDR3 spans 15 residues. The CDR3 sequence: CASSPGGGVGYTQYF. CDR3 DNA: TGCGCCAGCAGCCCGGGAGGGGGGGTCGGATATACGCAGTATTTT.

The chain has TRBV7-9 and TRBJ1-2; D is unresolved. The CDR3 spans 16 residues. Germline assignment: CDR1 SEHNR and CDR2 FQNEAQ (reference sequence). V shed 4 bases and J shed 0 bases, with 15 bases lying between them. For the CDR3, the DNA is TGTGCCAGCAGCTCTCCGGACTCTACGGCTAACTATGGCTACACCTTC. As protein: CASSSPDSTANYGYTF.

The genes are TRBV7-9 and TRBJ1-5; D is possibly TRBD1 (5 bases). Germline V gives CDR1 SEHNR, CDR2 FQNEAQ (reference sequence). The CDR3 sequence is 15 residues long. V was shortened by 1 base and J by 7 bases, with 14 bases between the two germline ends. The CDR3 is CASSLGAGSVQPQHF. The CDR3 nucleotides read TGTGCCAGCAGCTTAGGGGCAGGGTCCGTACAGCCCCAGCATTTT.